This T cell receptor beta chain was retrieved from a study of T cells in Graves' hyperthyroidism and ophthalmopathy. Across the study: Peripheral blood collection took place at initial diagnosis, before any treatment.

Researchers barred patients who had uncontrolled infection, other autoimmune disease, pregnancy or lactation. On this clonotype itself: Its antigen is not identified.

Study outcomes and limitations: Blood also contained most expanded thyroid clonotypes above 0.001. Researchers report that a 13 V-J model separated ophthalmopathy from stable hyperthyroidism.

The TCR beta CDR3 regions underwent amplification using RNA transcripts as the source. The TCR CDR3 was amplified in a first-round RT-PCR using the HTBI primer set. In TCRdb, the multiplex PCR reads were re-called with MiXCR into one record per CDR3 protein. The sample lists hundreds of thousands of distinct CDR3 sequences, roughly 15% occurring once. This CDR3 has 13 amino acids. Looked up from germline, CDR1 is SNHLY and CDR2 is FYNNEI. The V segment lost 11 bases and the J segment 7 bases; nucleotides outside the gene matches: 10. This sequence joins TRBV2 and TRBJ1-4; TRBD1 agrees at 7 bases. This TCR was recovered from a man aged 18 to 29 with Graves' ophthalmopathy. Sequenced: blood. CDR3 bases: TGTGCCGGGACTAGGGGGCGCTTTGAAAAACTGTTTTTT. It translates to CAGTRGRFEKLFF.